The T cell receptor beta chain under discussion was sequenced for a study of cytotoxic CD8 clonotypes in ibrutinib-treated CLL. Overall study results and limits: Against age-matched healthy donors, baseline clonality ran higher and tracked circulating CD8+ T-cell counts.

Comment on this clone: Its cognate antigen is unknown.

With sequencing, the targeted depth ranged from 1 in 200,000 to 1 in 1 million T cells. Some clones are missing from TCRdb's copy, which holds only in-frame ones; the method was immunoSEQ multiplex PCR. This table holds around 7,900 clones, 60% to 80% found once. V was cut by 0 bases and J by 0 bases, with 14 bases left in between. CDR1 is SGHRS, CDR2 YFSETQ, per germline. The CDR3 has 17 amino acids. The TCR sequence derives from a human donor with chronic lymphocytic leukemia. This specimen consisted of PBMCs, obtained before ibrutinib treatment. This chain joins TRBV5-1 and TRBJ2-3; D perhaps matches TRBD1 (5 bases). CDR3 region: CASSLVRQRTSTDTQYF. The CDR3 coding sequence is TGCGCCAGCAGCTTGGTCCGACAGCGAACTAGCACAGATACGCAGTATTTT.